This T cell receptor beta chain was documented in a study of CD8 T cells in ankylosing spondylitis. The study, taken as a whole, reports: Disease-linked clones bore a CD8+ phenotype and were relatively rare in peripheral blood. As reported, disease-linked clones showed significant enrichment in matched ankylosing spondylitis synovial fluid. A motif in TCR beta, a set of roughly eight highly homologous variants, appeared characteristic of ankylosing spondylitis blood. Some motif variants had been reported before (in reactive arthritis synovial fluid and blood).

To note about this clonotype: The antigen is not known.

By quantitative 5'-RACE with molecular barcodes, the TCR beta libraries were made. MiXCR, applied by TCRdb to the 5' RACE reads, yields one record per CDR3 protein. The sample lists around 540,000 distinct CDR3 sequences, approximately 11% occurring once. Sequenced: blood, either unsorted or a sorted T cell fraction (not recorded which). This receptor was identified in a male donor with ankylosing spondylitis.

CDR3 DNA sequence: TGTGCCAACCTGGTCGGGAGCCCGTATAATGAGCAGTTCTTC. Translation: CANLVGSPYNEQFF. The chain has TRBV6-1 and TRBJ2-1; tentatively, D is TRBD2 (6 bases). This CDR3 has 14 residues. In germline, CDR1 is MNHNS, CDR2 SASEGT. Trimming cost V 10 bases and J 7 bases, with 20 bases left between them.